Listed here are 20 T cell receptor beta chains from one sample, sequenced in a study of breast tumors, draining lymph nodes, adjacent tissues. TCRdb passed the multiplex PCR reads through MiXCR, listing each CDR3 protein once. The sample lists 130,000 or so distinct CDR3 sequences, more than 20% seen once, with around 2.6% in the top ten. Breast cancer patients provided tissue from their axillary draining lymph nodes. The specimen sequenced was axillary lymph node tissue. These receptors all come from a female donor with breast cancer. Some clones in this sample may be carry-over from other donors' samples.

This clonotype was counted many times. The chain joins TRBV7-6 to TRBJ1-4, with 8 bases fitting TRBD1. The CDR3 extends over 15 amino acids. The J segment lost 7 bases and the V segment lost 0 bases, leaving 4 bases of the junction unmatched. Germline V gene data show CDR1 as SGHVS and CDR2 as FNYEAQ. The CDR3 spells CASSLALDRAEKLFF. CDR3 nucleotide sequence: TGTGCCAGCAGCTTAGCGCTGGACAGGGCTGAAAAACTGTTTTTT.

This chain uses TRBV5-4 with TRBJ2-1, with 10 bases lining up with TRBD2. V gave up 4 bases and J gave up 1 base; unmatched junction bases: 5. CDR1 SGHNT and CDR2 YYREEE come from the germline V gene (reference sequence). This CDR3 region has 16 residues. CDR3 nucleotides: TGTGCCAGCAGCGACTTAGCGGGGGGTTCCTACAATGAGCAGTTCTTC. It yields the protein CASSDLAGGSYNEQFF. The whole variable domain, remainder taken from reference TRBV5-4 and TRBJ2-1, is ETGVTQSPTHLIKTRGQQVTLRCSSQSGHNTVSWYQQALGQGPQFIFQYYREEENGRGNFPPRFSGLQFPNYSSELNVNALELDDSALYLCASSDLAGGSYNEQFFGPGTRLTVL.

In this sample, this clonotype turned up many times. This chain joins TRBV30 and TRBJ2-7; TRBD2 matches at 7 bases. The CDR3 runs to 14 residues. V shed 2 bases, J shed 3 bases, and the junction held 7 bases outside the gene matches. The germline gives CDR1 GTSNPN, CDR2 SVGIG (reference sequence). CDR3 sequence reads: CAWSRGGSHYEQYF. CDR3 nucleotides: TGTGCCTGGAGTCGCGGCGGGAGCCACTACGAGCAGTACTTC.

The chain links TRBV19 to TRBJ1-1, with 7 bases lining up with TRBD1. Trimming took 6 bases from V and 5 from J; bases not matched to a gene: 12. The germline CDR1 and CDR2 sequences are LNHDA and SQIVND (reference sequence). The CDR3 runs to 15 residues. The CDR3 region has the DNA TGTGCCAGTAGGCAAGACAGGGTATCAGGGACTGAAGCTTTCTTT. This translates into CASRQDRVSGTEAFF.

Notes on this clonotype: Just one base apart from a much larger clone, this may be a read error. V and J are TRBV2 and TRBJ1-3; no clear D gene. The CDR3 covers 13 residues. Germline V gene sequence: CDR1 SNHLY, CDR2 FYNNEI. CDR3 coding DNA: TGTGCCAGCAGGGAAGACTCTGGAAACACCATATATTTT. This sequence encodes CASREDSGNTIYF.

This clonotype was picked up many times. The chain combines TRBV2 with TRBJ2-5; 8 positions match TRBD2. The junction had 7 bases not matched to a gene; V was cut back by 2 bases and J by 5 bases. This CDR3 contains 15 residues. In germline, CDR1 is SNHLY, CDR2 FYNNEI. This CDR3 is CASSEISGREETQYF. CDR3 bases: TGTGCCAGCAGTGAAATCAGCGGGAGAGAGGAGACCCAGTACTTC.

This clonotype was observed a single time. This may be a read error: a much more frequent sequence differs by one nucleotide. CDR3 coding DNA: TGTGCCAGCAGCTTGGGGACAGCCAGAACCGCAGATACGCAGTATTTT. Its translation: CASSLGTARTADTQYF. The chain carries TRBV5-8 and TRBJ2-3, with a possible D match to TRBD1 (6 bases). The CDR3 has 16 amino acids. Germline assignment: CDR1 SGHTS and CDR2 YDEGEE. The V end lost 0 bases, the J end lost 4 bases, and 15 bases lay between the germline ends.

This clonotype was found a few times. V is TRBV5-5 and J is TRBJ1-2, with D tentatively TRBD1 (6 bases). The V and J ends lost 2 bases and 5 bases respectively, with 13 bases between them. The CDR3 extends over 14 amino acids. Germline V CDR1 and CDR2: SGHKS, YYEKEE (reference sequence). The CDR3 DNA is TGTGCCAGCAGCTTAGACAGGCGACCTTATGGCTACACCTTC. Its translation: CASSLDRRPYGYTF.

This clonotype was detected ten times or more. The chain combines TRBV4-1 with TRBJ1-6; possibly TRBD1 for D (6 bases). The CDR3 runs 17 residues. Per the germline V gene, CDR1 is MGHRA and CDR2 is YSYEKL. V lost 4 bases and J lost 4, with 17 bases in between. The CDR3 protein is CASSPAQGGGYNSPLHF. As DNA, the CDR3 is TGCGCCAGCAGCCCCGCACAGGGTGGGGGTTATAATTCACCCCTCCACTTT.

The J gene is TRBJ2-3, the V gene TRBV5-4, with TRBD1 identical over 7 bases. CDR1 and CDR2 (germline): SGHNT, YYREEE (reference sequence). The CDR3 covers 14 residues. Trimming cost V 5 bases and J 5 bases; bases outside gene matches: 8. This chain's CDR3 is CASRGTVQEDTQYF. The CDR3 nucleotides read TGTGCCAGCAGGGGGACAGTTCAGGAAGATACGCAGTATTTT.

This clonotype was seen once. One junction end disagrees with the germline gene, perhaps due to a read error. The chain couples TRBV13 to TRBJ1-5, with D tentatively TRBD1 (6 bases). CDR1 PRHDT and CDR2 FYEKMQ come from the germline V gene (reference sequence). The CDR3 runs to 17 residues. The CDR3 region is CASSPGRGEVGAISPAF. The CDR3 DNA reads as TGTGCCAGCAGCCCCGGCAGGGGAGAAGTGGGGGCAATCAGCCCAGCATTT.

Of note for this clonotype: A much more abundant neighbour one base away suggests this may be a read error. The chain links TRBV30 to TRBJ2-7, with TRBD1 as a possible D gene (5 bases). Germline CDR1 GTSNPN, CDR2 SVGIG (reference sequence). The CDR3 extends over 13 amino acids. Trimming left V 1 base short and J 8 bases short, with 15 bases between. The DNA of the CDR3 is TGTGCCTGGAGTGAGGTGACAGCCGGCAAGCAGTACTTC. Amino acid sequence: CAWSEVTAGKQYF. Full variable domain (missing parts from reference TRBV30 and TRBJ2-7): SQTIHQWPATLVQPVGSPLSLECTVEGTSNPNLYWYRQAAGRGLQLLFYSVGIGQISSEVPQNLSASRPQDRQFILSSKKLLLSDSGFYLCAWSEVTAGKQYFGPGTRLTVT.

This clonotype was counted ten times or more. The chain carries TRBV19 and TRBJ2-1; 8 bases are shared with TRBD1. This CDR3 has 12 amino acids. V gave up 7 bases and J gave up 9 bases; unmatched junction bases: 5. The germline CDR1 and CDR2 sequences are LNHDA and SQIVND (reference sequence). This CDR3 is CASTFGQGEQFF. The CDR3 region has the DNA TGTGCCAGTACCTTTGGACAGGGTGAGCAGTTCTTC.

Many counts were recorded for this clonotype. The J gene is TRBJ2-7, the V gene TRBV20-1, with a weak D call TRBD1 (5 bases). V was cut by 3 bases and J by 7 bases, with 13 bases left in between. From germline, CDR1 is DFQATT and CDR2 SNEGSKA (reference sequence). The CDR3 consists of 12 residues. CDR3 residues: CSASPRQFEQYF. DNA of the CDR3: TGCAGTGCTAGCCCCCGACAGTTTGAGCAGTACTTC.

The V gene is TRBV15, the J gene TRBJ2-5, with a weak D call TRBD2 (6 bases). The length of the CDR3 is 14 residues. Germline V gives CDR1 LNHNV, CDR2 YYDKDF (reference sequence). V gave up 2 bases and J gave up 5 bases, with 12 bases separating them. In nucleotides, the CDR3 is TGTGCCACCAGCAGAAGCGGTCGGGGGGAGACCCAGTACTTC. Protein: CATSRSGRGETQYF.

Ten or more counts support this clonotype. The chain recombines TRBV2 with TRBJ1-5; TRBD1 matches at 7 bases. J lost 6 bases, V lost 6 bases, and 8 bases had no gene match. This CDR3 comprises 14 residues. Germline-derived CDR1 and CDR2 are SNHLY and FYNNEI. DNA of the CDR3: TGTGCCAGCAGGAAAGACAGGGTAGGTCAGCCCCAGCATTTT. Its translation is CASRKDRVGQPQHF.

In this sample, this clonotype turned up once. The V call is TRBV5-1, the J call TRBJ1-4, with 10 bases that match TRBD1. Germline CDR1 and CDR2: SGHRS and YFSETQ. The V segment lost 7 bases and the J segment 3 bases; nucleotides outside the gene matches: 6. The CDR3 is 15 residues long. This CDR3 reads CASGRQGAANEKLFF. The CDR3 coding sequence is TGCGCCAGCGGCCGACAGGGGGCGGCTAATGAAAAACTGTTTTTT. Variable domain in full (rest from reference TRBV5-1 and TRBJ1-4): KAGVTQTPRYLIKTRGQQVTLSCSPISGHRSVSWYQQTPGQGLQFLFEYFSETQRNKGNFPGRFSGRQFSNSRSEMNVSTLELGDSALYLCASGRQGAANEKLFFGSGTQLSVL.

This clonotype was counted at least ten times. The CDR3 loop is CASSIFTDTQYF. The CDR3 DNA sequence: TGTGCCAGCAGCATCTTCACAGATACGCAGTATTTT. The chain joins TRBV9 to TRBJ2-3; D gene uncertain. The length of the CDR3 is 12 residues. The V end lost 4 bases, the J end lost 2 bases, and 5 bases lay between the germline ends. Per the germline V gene, CDR1 is SGDLS and CDR2 is YYNGEE.

This clonotype has a count of ten or more. The chain joins TRBV20-1 to TRBJ2-7; maybe TRBD2 (6 bases). The CDR3 contains 15 residues. In germline, CDR1 is DFQATT, CDR2 SNEGSKA (reference sequence). Trimming stripped 4 bases from V and 5 bases from J, with 21 bases between. The CDR3 spells CSAIPSPLARDEQYF. The CDR3 bases are TGCAGTGCTATCCCCAGTCCACTAGCTCGCGACGAGCAGTACTTC.

This clonotype was observed at least ten times. The chain employs TRBV5-1 and TRBJ2-1; TRBD1 or TRBD2 may be the D gene (5 bases each). Germline CDR1 SGHRS, CDR2 YFSETQ. Trimming took 7 bases from V and 2 from J, leaving 13 bases between them. The CDR3 is 14 amino acids. Here the CDR3 reads CASEVGETYNEQFF. As DNA, the CDR3 is TGCGCCAGCGAGGTAGGGGAGACCTACAATGAGCAGTTCTTC.